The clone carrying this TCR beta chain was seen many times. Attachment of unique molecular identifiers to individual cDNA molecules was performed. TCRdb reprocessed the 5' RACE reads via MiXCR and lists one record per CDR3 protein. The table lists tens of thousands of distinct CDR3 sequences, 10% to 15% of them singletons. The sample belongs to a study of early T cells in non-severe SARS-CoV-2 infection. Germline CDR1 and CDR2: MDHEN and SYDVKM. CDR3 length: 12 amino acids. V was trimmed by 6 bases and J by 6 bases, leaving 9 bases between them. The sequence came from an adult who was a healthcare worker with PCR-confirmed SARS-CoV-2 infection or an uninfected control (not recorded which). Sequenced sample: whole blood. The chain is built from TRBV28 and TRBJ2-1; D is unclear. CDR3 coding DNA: TGTGCCAGCAGCCCGGGCATCAATGAGCAGTTCTTC. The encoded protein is CASSPGINEQFF.